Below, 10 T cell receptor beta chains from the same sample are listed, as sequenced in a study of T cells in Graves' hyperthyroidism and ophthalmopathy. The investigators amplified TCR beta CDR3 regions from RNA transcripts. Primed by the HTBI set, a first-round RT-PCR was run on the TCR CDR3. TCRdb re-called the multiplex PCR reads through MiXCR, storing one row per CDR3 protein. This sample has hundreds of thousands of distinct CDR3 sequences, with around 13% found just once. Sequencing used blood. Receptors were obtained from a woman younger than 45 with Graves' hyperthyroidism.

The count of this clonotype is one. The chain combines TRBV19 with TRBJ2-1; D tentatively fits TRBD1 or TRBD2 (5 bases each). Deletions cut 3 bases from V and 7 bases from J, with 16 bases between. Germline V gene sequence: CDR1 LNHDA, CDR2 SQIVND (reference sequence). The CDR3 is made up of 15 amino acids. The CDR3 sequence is CASSIARVAGNEQFF. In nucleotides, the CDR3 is TGTGCCAGTAGTATCGCGCGGGTAGCAGGGAATGAGCAGTTCTTC.

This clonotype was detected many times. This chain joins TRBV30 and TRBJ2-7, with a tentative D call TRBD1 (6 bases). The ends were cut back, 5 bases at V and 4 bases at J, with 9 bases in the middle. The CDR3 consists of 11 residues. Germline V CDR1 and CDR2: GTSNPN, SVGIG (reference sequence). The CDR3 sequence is CAWQRGYEQYF. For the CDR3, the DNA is TGTGCCTGGCAGAGGGGGTACGAGCAGTACTTC.

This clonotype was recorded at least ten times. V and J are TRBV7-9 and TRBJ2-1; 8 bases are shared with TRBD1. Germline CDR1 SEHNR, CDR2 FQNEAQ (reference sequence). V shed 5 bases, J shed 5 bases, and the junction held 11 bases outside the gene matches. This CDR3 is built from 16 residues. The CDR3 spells CASSPRYRQGHNEQFF. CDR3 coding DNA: TGTGCCAGCAGCCCACGGTACAGACAGGGGCACAATGAGCAGTTCTTC.

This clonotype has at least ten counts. This CDR3 is CSARDRKVDSYGEQYF. CDR3 DNA: TGCAGTGCTAGAGATCGGAAGGTTGATTCGTACGGCGAGCAGTACTTC. The chain carries TRBV20-1 and TRBJ2-7, with no clear D. The germline V gene encodes CDR1 DFQATT and CDR2 SNEGSKA (reference sequence). The CDR3 has 16 amino acids. Trimming cost V 0 bases and J 6 bases, with 21 bases left between them.

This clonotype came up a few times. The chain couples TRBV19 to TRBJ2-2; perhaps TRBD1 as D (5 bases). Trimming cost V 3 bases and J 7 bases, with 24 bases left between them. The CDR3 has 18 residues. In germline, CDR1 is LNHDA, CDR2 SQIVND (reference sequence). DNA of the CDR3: TGTGCCAGTAGTATTCCAGGGTTGTTGTCGAGTTTTCACGGGGAGCTGTTTTTT. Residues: CASSIPGLLSSFHGELFF.

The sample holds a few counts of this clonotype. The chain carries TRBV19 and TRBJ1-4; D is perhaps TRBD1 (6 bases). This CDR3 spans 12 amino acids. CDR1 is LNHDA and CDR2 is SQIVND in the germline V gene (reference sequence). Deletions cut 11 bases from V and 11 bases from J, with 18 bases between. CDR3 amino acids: CASNHRDTKLFF. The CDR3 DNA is TGTGCCTCGAACCACCGGGACACTAAACTGTTTTTT. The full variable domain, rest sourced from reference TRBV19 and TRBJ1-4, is DGGITQSPKYLFRKEGQNVTLSCEQNLNHDAMYWYRQDPGQGLRLIYYSQIVNDFQKGDIAEGYSVSREKKESFPLTVTSAQKNPTAFYLCASNHRDTKLFFGSGTQLSVL.

This CDR3 reads CASSRQGAYNSPLHF. In nucleotides, the CDR3 is TGTGCCAGCAGCAGACAGGGGGCCTATAATTCACCCCTCCACTTT. The rearrangement joins TRBV12-3 or TRBV12-4 to TRBJ1-6; TRBD1 matches 9 bases. This CDR3 has 15 amino acids. Trimming at V came to 6 bases and at J to 2 bases, leaving 2 bases not matched to a gene.

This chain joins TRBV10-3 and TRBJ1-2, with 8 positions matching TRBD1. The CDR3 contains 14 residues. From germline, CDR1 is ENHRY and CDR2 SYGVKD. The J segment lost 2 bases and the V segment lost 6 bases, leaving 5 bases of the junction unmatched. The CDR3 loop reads CAIRTGDQNYGYTF. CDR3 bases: TGTGCCATCAGGACAGGGGATCAAAACTATGGCTACACCTTC.

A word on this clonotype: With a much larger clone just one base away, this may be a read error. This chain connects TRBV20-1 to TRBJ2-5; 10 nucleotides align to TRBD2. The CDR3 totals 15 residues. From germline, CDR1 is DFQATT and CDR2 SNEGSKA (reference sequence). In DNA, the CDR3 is TGCAGTGCTAGAGGGACTAGCGGAAACCAAGAGACCCAGTGCTTC. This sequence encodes CSARGTSGNQETQCF.

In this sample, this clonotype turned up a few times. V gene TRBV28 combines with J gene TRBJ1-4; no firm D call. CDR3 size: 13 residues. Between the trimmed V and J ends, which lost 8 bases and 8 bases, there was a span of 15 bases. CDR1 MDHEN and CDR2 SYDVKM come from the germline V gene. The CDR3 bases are TGTGCCAGCGGCGGGCGGATCCCCGAAAAACTGTTTTTT. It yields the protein CASGGRIPEKLFF.